The 8 T cell receptor beta chains below come from one sample, sequenced in a study of T cell responses to AZD1222 COVID-19 vaccine. Profiled with immunoSEQ multiplex PCR; TCRdb holds only in-frame clones, not every one. The table lists about 170,000 clones, around nine tenths of them singletons. The source material was peripheral blood, sampled on day 0 of AZD1222 vaccination. These receptors originate from an adult in good health.

This clone was seen only a few times. The V and J genes are TRBV2 and TRBJ2-7; unclear D gene. This CDR3 region has 13 residues. V lost 1 base, J lost 4 bases, and 8 bases lay in between. The germline CDR1 and CDR2 sequences are SNHLY and FYNNEI. Written as DNA, the CDR3 is TGTGCCAGCAGTGAAGACCCCTTATACGAGCAGTACGTC. Translation: CASSEDPLYEQYV.

The chain employs TRBV10-3 and TRBJ1-6, with D uncertain. Germline CDR1 is ENHRY and CDR2 is SYGVKD. V was trimmed by 0 bases and J by 14 bases, leaving 11 bases between them. The CDR3 runs 13 residues. The CDR3 loop reads CAISESGRETLHF. The CDR3 DNA reads TGTGCCATCAGTGAGTCGGGGAGAGAGACCCTCCACTTT.

The chain has TRBV28 and TRBJ2-1, with 13 bases identical to TRBD2. V trimming: 3 bases; J trimming: 9 bases; junction bases outside the gene matches: 2. This CDR3 contains 14 residues. CDR1 and CDR2 from the germline V gene are MDHEN and SYDVKM. Here the CDR3 DNA reads TGTGCCAGCAGTTTTACTAGCGGGAGGGGTGAGCAGTTCTTC. Amino acids: CASSFTSGRGEQFF.

The chain couples TRBV2 to TRBJ2-3; possible D gene TRBD2, 5 bases. Trimming left V 4 bases short and J 0 bases short, with 5 bases between. From germline, CDR1 is SNHLY and CDR2 FYNNEI. The length of the CDR3 is 13 residues. CDR3 amino acids: CASSGTSTDTQYF. CDR3 sequence (DNA): TGTGCCAGCAGTGGGACTAGCACAGATACGCAGTATTTT. Looking up the rest from reference TRBV2 and TRBJ2-3 gives the full variable domain: EPEVTQTPSHQVTQMGQEVILRCVPISNHLYFYWYRQILGQKVEFLVSFYNNEISEKSEIFDDQFSVERPDGSNFTLKIRSTKLEDSAMYFCASSGTSTDTQYFGPGTRLTVL.

V and J are TRBV4-1 and TRBJ1-5; maybe TRBD1 (5 bases). CDR1 and CDR2 from the germline V gene are MGHRA and YSYEKL. V gave up 7 bases and J gave up 2 bases, with 18 bases separating them. CDR3 length: 16 residues. The CDR3 DNA reads as TGCGCCAGCACAGAATGGGCGGGGCAGGGCAATCAGCCCCAGCATTTT. This sequence encodes CASTEWAGQGNQPQHF.

The rearrangement uses TRBV6-5 and TRBJ2-1, with D maybe TRBD2 (5 bases). The CDR3 is made up of 15 amino acids. Trimming shortened V by 4 bases and J by 0 bases, and 10 bases separated the two germline ends. The V gene's germline CDR1 is MNHEY and CDR2 SVGAGI. The CDR3 DNA reads as TGTGCCAGCAGTTCCAGGACTGGCTCCTACAATGAGCAGTTCTTC. Translating gives CASSSRTGSYNEQFF.

The chain employs TRBV3-1 (or the pseudogene TRBV3-2) and TRBJ1-1; weak D call: TRBD1 (5 bases). Trimming pared 0 bases from V and 11 bases from J, leaving 19 bases between. Per the germline V gene, CDR1 is LGHDT and CDR2 is YNNKEL (reference sequence). The CDR3 contains 15 residues. For the CDR3, the DNA is TGTGCCAGCAGCCAAGACGCAGGGTGGGTTCGCCGGGCTTTCTTT. Encoded protein: CASSQDAGWVRRAFF.

The genes are TRBV4-3 and TRBJ2-1, with TRBD1 matching over 10 bases. The CDR3 has 15 amino acids. With 4 bases clipped from V and 4 bases from J, the junction kept 4 bases outside the gene matches. Germline V gene sequence: CDR1 LGHNA, CDR2 YSLEER. The CDR3 here is CASSLGTGEYNEQFF. Written as DNA, the CDR3 is TGCGCCAGCAGCCTTGGGACAGGGGAATACAATGAGCAGTTCTTC.